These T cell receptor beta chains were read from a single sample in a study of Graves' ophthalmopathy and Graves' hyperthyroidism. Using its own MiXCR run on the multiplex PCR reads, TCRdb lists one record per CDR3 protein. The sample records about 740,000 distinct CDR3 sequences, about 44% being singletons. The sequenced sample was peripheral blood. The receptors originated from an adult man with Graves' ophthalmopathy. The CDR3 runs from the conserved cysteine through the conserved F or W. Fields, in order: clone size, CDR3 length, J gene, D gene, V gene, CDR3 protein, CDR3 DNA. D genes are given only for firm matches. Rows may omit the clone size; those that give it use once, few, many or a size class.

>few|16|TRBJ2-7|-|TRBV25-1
CASSFTPRLAGVEQYF
TGTGCCAGCAGTTTTACCCCCCGTCTAGCTGGAGTCGAGCAGTACTTC
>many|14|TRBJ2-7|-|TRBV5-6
CASSPPGQHYEQYF
TGTGCCAGCAGCCCGCCGGGGCAGCACTACGAGCAGTACTTC
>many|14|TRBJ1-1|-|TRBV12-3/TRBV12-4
CASRDQGTNTEAFF
TGTGCCAGCAGGGATCAGGGGACGAACACGGAAGCTTTCTTT
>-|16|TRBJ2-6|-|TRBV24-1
CATGDLDSSGANVLTF
TGTGCCACCGGTGATTTGGACAGCTCGGGGGCCAACGTCCTGACTTTC
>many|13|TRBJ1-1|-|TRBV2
CASTADRNTEAFF
TGTGCCAGCACTGCGGACAGGAACACTGAAGCTTTCTTT
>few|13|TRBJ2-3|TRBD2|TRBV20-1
CSASGRTADTQYF
TGCAGTGCTAGCGGGAGGACCGCAGATACGCAGTATTTT
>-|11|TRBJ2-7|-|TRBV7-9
CASSYFSEQYF
TGTGCCAGCAGCTACTTTAGCGAGCAGTACTTC
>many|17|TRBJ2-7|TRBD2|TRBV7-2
CASSLAGVAGGRYEQYF
TGTGCCAGCAGCTTAGCGGGGGTAGCGGGAGGCCGGTACGAGCAGTACTTC
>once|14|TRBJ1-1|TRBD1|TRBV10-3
CAISEAGGATEAFF
TGTGCCATCAGTGAGGCAGGGGGGGCCACTGAAGCTTTCTTT
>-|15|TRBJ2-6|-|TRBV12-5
CATIYGGGGANVLTF
TGTGCCACCATCTATGGGGGCGGTGGGGCCAACGTCCTGACTTTC
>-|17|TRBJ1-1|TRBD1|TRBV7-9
CASSQVPGQGWNTEAFF
TGTGCCAGCAGCCAAGTCCCGGGACAGGGTTGGAACACTGAAGCTTTCTTT
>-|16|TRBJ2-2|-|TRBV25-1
CASSFYRATNTGELFF
TGTGCCAGCAGTTTTTATAGGGCGACGAACACCGGGGAGCTGTTTTTT
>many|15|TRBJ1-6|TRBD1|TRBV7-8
CASSGRDRDNSPLHF
TGTGCCAGCAGCGGGCGGGACAGGGATAATTCACCCCTCCACTTT
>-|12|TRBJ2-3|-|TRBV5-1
CASSRPGDTQDF
TGCGCCAGCAGTAGACCCGGAGATACGCAGGATTTT
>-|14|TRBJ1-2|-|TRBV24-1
CASSLGGEFYGYTF
TGTGCCAGCAGTTTAGGAGGGGAGTTCTATGGCTACACCTTC
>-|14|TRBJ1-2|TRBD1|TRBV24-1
CATSQGGMNYGYTF
TGTGCCACCAGTCAGGGGGGGATGAACTATGGCTACACCTTC
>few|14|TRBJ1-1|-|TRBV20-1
CSARAVGWDTEAFF
TGCAGTGCTAGGGCAGTGGGGTGGGACACTGAAGCTTTCTTT
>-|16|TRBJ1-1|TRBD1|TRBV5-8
CASSSRLTGAGTEAFF
TGTGCCAGCAGCTCCCGCCTGACAGGGGCGGGAACTGAAGCTTTCTTT
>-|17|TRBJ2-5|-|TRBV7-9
CASSQGWRGPRWETQYF
TGTGCCAGCAGCCAAGGTTGGAGGGGGCCACGGTGGGAGACCCAGTACTTC
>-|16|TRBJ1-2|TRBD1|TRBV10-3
CAISEAAGTGNYGYTF
TGTGCCATCAGTGAGGCTGCCGGGACAGGGAACTATGGCTACACCTTC
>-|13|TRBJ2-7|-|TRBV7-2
CASSLVGSAEQYF
TGTGCCAGCAGCTTAGTTGGGTCGGCCGAGCAGTACTTC
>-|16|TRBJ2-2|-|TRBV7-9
CASSLYVGRGSGELFF
TGTGCCAGCAGCTTATATGTGGGGCGCGGGTCCGGGGAGCTGTTTTTT
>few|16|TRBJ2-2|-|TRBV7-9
CASSHSLGGNTGELFF
TGTGCCAGCAGCCATTCCCTAGGGGGGAACACCGGGGAGCTGTTTTTT
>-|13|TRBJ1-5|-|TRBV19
CASSIDLPLPQHF
TGTGCCAGTAGTATAGATCTCCCCTTGCCCCAGCATTTT
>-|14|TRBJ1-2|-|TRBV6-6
CASSEYAGDYGYTF
TGTGCCAGCAGTGAATATGCAGGGGACTATGGCTACACCTTC
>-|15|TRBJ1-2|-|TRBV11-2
CASSFFNVGLDGYTF
TGTGCCAGCAGCTTCTTTAATGTAGGACTGGACGGCTACACCTTC
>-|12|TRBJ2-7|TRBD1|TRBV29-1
CSVRQGLGELYF
TGCAGCGTAAGACAGGGGCTCGGGGAGCTGTACTTC
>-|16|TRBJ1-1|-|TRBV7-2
CASSFHSVSKNTEAFF
TGTGCCAGCAGCTTTCACTCCGTCAGTAAGAACACTGAAGCTTTCTTT
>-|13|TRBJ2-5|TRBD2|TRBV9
CASSPGTRETQYF
TGCGCCAGCAGCCCTGGGACTAGGGAGACCCAGTACTTC
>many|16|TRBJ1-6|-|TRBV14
CASSQDPGVGGSPLHF
TGTGCCAGCAGCCAAGACCCGGGTGTCGGTGGTTCACCCCTCCACTTT
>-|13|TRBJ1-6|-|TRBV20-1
CSARDTGISPLHF
TGCAGTGCTAGAGATACAGGGATTTCACCCCTCCACTTT
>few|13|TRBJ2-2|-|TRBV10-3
CASSERGSGELFF
TGTGCCAGCAGTGAAAGGGGGAGCGGGGAGCTGTTTTTT
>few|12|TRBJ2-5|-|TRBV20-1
CSARDLGQTQYF
TGCAGTGCTAGAGATCTTGGGCAGACCCAGTACTTC
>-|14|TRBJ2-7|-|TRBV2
CASGRGGRAYEQYF
TGTGCCAGCGGACGCGGGGGCCGGGCCTACGAGCAGTACTTC
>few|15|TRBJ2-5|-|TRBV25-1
CASSSMDTLQETQYF
TGTGCCAGCAGTTCCATGGACACTCTACAAGAGACCCAGTACTTC
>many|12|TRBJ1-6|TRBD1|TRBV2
CASGRQGSPLHF
TGTGCCAGCGGCAGACAGGGATCACCCCTCCACTTT
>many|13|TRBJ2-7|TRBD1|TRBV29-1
CSVKTGTPYEQYF
TGCAGCGTAAAGACAGGGACGCCCTACGAGCAGTACTTC
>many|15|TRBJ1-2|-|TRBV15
CATSRVGTGNYGYTF
TGTGCCACCAGCAGAGTGGGTACCGGGAACTATGGCTACACCTTC
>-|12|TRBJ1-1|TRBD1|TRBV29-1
CSVDTGVTEAFF
TGCAGCGTTGACACAGGGGTGACTGAAGCTTTCTTT
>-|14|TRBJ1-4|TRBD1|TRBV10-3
CAIRTTGRLEKLFF
TGTGCCATCAGAACGACAGGGAGGCTTGAAAAACTGTTTTTT
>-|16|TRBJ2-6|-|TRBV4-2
CASSQDDGSGANVLTF
TGTGCCAGCAGCCAAGATGACGGCTCTGGGGCCAACGTCCTGACTTTC
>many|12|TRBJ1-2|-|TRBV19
CASSRQNYGYTF
TGTGCCAGCAGTCGACAGAACTATGGCTACACCTTC
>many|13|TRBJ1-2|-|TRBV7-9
CASSLGQGIGYTF
TGTGCCAGCAGCTTGGGTCAGGGGATAGGCTACACCTTC
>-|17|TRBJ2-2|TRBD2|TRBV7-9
CASSSPQASGNTGEPFF
TGTGCCAGCAGCTCTCCCCAGGCTAGCGGGAACACCGGGGAGCCGTTTTTT
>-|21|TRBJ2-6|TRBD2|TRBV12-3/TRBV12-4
CASSSNHGGVLSLSGANVLTF
TGTGCCAGCAGTTCAAACCACGGGGGGGTCCTCTCTCTCTCTGGGGCCAACGTCCTGACTTTC
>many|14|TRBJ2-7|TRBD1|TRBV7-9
CASSTRQGRAEQYF
TGTGCCAGCAGCACGAGACAGGGGCGGGCCGAGCAGTACTTC
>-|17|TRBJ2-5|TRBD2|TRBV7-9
CASITSSLAGVGETQYF
TGTGCCAGCATAACCAGTAGCCTAGCGGGAGTAGGAGAGACCCAGTACTTC
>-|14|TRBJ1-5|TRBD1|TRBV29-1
CSLGTGASNQPQHF
TGCAGCCTCGGGACAGGGGCCTCCAATCAGCCCCAGCATTTT